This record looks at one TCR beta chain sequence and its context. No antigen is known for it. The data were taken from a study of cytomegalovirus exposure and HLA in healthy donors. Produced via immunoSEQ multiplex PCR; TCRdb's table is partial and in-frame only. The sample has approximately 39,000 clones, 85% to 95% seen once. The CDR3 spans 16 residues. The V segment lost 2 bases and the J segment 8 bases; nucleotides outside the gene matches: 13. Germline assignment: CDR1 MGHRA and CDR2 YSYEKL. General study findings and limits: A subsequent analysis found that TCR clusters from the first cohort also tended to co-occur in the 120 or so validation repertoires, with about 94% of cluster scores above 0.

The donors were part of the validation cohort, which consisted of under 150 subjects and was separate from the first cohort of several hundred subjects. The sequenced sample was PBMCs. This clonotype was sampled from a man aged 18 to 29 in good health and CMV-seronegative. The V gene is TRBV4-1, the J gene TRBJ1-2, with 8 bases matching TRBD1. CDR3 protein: CASSQRATGQVGGYTF. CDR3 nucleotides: TGCGCCAGCAGCCAACGTGCCACGGGACAGGTCGGAGGCTACACCTTC.